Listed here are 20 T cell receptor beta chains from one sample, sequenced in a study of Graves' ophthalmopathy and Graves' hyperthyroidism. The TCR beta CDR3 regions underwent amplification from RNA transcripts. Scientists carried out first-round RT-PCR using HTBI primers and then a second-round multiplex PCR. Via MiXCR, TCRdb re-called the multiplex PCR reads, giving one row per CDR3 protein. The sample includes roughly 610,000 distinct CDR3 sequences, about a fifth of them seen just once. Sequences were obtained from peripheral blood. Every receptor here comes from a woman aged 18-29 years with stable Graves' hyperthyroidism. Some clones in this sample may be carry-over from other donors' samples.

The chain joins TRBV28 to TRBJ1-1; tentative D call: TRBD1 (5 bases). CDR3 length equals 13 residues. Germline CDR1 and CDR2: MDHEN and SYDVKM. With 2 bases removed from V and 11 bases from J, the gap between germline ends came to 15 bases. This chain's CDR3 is CASSLETVLHAFF. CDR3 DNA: TGTGCCAGCAGTTTAGAGACAGTGTTACACGCTTTCTTT.

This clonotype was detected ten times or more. The CDR3 sequence: CASSEGDNSPLHF. Written as DNA, the CDR3 is TGTGCCAGCAGTGAAGGGGATAATTCACCCCTCCACTTT. This sequence joins TRBV6-1 and TRBJ1-6; D is ambiguous. The CDR3 is 13 residues long. The germline V and J ends were trimmed by 1 base and 5 bases, with 3 bases remaining between them. Germline loops: CDR1 MNHNS, CDR2 SASEGT.

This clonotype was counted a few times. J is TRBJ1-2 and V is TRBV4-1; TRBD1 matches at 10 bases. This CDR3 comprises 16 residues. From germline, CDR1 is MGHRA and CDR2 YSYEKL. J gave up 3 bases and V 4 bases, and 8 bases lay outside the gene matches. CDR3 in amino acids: CASSPSGGTGDYGYTF. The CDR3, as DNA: TGCGCCAGCAGCCCAAGTGGGGGGACAGGGGACTATGGCTACACCTTC.

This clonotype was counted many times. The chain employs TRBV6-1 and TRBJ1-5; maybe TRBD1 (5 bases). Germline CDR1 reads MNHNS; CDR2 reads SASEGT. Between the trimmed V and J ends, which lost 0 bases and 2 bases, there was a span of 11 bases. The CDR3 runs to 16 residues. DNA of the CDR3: TGTGCCAGCAGTGAAGCCGGGGCAATAGGCAATCAGCCCCAGCATTTT. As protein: CASSEAGAIGNQPQHF.

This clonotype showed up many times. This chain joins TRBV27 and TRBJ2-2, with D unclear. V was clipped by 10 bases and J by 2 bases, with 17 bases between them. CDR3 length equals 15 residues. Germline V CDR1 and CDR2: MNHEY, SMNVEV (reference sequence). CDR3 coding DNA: TGTGCCACCCAGCGTTGGGCGGCAAACACCGGGGAGCTGTTTTTT. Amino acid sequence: CATQRWAANTGELFF.

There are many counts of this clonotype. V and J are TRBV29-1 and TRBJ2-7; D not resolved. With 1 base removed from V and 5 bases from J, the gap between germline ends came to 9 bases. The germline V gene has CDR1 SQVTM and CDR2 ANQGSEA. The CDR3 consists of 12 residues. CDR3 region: CSVEGLPDEQYF. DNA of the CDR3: TGCAGCGTTGAAGGGCTTCCGGACGAGCAGTACTTC.

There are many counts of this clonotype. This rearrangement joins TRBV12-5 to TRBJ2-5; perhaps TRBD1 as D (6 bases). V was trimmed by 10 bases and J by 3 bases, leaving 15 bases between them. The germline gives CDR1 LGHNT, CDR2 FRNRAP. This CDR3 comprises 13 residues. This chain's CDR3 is CANGSDRKETQYF. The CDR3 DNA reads TGTGCTAATGGCTCCGACAGGAAAGAGACCCAGTACTTC.

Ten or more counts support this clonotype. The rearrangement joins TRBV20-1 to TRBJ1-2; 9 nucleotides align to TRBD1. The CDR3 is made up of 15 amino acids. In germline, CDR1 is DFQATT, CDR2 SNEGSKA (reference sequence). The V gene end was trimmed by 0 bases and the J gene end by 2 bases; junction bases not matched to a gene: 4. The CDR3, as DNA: TGCAGTGCTAGAGATGGGGACAGGGTAAACTATGGCTACACCTTC. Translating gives CSARDGDRVNYGYTF.

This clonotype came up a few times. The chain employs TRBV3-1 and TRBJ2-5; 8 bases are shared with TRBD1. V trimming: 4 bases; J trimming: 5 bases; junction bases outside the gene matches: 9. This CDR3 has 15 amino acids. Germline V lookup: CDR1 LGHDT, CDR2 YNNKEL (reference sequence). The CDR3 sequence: CASSLSGQGRETQYF. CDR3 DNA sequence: TGTGCCAGCAGCCTATCCGGACAGGGTAGGGAGACCCAGTACTTC.

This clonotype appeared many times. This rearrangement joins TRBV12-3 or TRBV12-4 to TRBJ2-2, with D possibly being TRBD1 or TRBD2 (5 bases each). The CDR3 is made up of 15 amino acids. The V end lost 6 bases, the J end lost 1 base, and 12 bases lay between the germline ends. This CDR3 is CASSTGRQNTGELFF. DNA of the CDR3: TGTGCCAGCAGCACGGGACGCCAGAACACCGGGGAGCTGTTTTTT.

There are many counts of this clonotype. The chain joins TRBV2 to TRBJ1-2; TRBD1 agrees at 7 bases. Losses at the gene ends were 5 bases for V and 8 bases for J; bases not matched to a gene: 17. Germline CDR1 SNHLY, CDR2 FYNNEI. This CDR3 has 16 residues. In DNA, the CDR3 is TGTGCCAGCAGTTCTGACAGGACAGGAGGGTTCGGAGGCTACACCTTC. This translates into CASSSDRTGGFGGYTF.

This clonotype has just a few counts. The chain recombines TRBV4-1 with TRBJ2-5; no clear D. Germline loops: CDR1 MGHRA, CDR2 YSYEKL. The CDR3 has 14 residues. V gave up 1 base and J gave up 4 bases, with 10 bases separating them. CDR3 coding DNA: TGCGCCAGCAGCCAAGGGTCCGCCGGAGAGACCCAGTACTTC. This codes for CASSQGSAGETQYF.

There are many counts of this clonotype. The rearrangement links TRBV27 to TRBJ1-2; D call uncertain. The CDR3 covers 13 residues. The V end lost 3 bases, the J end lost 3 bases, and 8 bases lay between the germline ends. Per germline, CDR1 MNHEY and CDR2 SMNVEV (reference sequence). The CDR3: CASSLWQDYGYTF. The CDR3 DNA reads TGTGCCAGCAGTTTGTGGCAGGACTATGGCTACACCTTC.

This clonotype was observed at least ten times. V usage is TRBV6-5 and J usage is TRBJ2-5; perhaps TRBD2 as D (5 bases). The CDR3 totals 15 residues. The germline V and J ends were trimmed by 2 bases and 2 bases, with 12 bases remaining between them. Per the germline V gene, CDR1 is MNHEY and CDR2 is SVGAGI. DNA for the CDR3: TGTGCCAGCAGTTACGGGCTAGCAACTCAAGAGACCCAGTACTTC. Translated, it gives CASSYGLATQETQYF.

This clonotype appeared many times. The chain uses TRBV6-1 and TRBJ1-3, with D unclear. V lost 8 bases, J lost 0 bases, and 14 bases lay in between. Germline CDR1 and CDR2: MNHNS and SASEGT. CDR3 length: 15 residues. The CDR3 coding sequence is TGTGCCAGCTCTAAGTCAGGAGACTCTGGAAACACCATATATTTT. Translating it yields CASSKSGDSGNTIYF.

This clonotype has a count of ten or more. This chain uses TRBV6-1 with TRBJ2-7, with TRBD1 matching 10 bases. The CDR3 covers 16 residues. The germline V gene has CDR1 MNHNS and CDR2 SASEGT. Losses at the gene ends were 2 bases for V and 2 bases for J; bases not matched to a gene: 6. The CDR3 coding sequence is TGTGCCAGCAGTGAATTTGGGACAGGGGTTCCCTACGAGCAGTACTTC. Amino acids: CASSEFGTGVPYEQYF.

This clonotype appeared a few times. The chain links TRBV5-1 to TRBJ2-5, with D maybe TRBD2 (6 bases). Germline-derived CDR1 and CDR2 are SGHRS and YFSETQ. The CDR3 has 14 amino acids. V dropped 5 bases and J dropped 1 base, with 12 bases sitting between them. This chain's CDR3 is CASSRETPQETQYF. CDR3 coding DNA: TGCGCCAGCAGTCGGGAGACCCCCCAAGAGACCCAGTACTTC.

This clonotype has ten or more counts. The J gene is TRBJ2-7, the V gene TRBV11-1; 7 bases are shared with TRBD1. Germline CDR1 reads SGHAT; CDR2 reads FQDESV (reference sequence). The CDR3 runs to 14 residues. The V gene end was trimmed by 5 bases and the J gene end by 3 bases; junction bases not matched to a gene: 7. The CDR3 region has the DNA TGTGCCAGCAGCCTGACAGGGAGAGACTACGAGCAGTACTTC. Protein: CASSLTGRDYEQYF.

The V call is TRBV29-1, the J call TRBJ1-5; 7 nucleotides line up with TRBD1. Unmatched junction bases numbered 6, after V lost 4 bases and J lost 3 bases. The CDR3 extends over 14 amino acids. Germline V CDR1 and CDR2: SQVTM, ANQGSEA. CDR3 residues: CSVVETGNNQPQHF. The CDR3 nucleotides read TGCAGCGTTGTGGAGACAGGGAACAATCAGCCCCAGCATTTT. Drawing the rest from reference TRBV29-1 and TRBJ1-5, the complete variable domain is SAVISQKPSRDICQRGTSLTIQCQVDSQVTMMFWYRQQPGQSLTLIATANQGSEATYESGFVIDKFPISRPNLTFSTLTVSNMSPEDSSIYLCSVVETGNNQPQHFGDGTRLSIL.

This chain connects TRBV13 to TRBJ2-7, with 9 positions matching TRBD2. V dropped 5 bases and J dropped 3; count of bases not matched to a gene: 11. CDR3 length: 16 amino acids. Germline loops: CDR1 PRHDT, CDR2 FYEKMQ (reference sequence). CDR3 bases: TGTGCCAGCAGCCTGCTGGCGGGGGGGCAGGTCTACGAGCAGTACTTC. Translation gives CASSLLAGGQVYEQYF.